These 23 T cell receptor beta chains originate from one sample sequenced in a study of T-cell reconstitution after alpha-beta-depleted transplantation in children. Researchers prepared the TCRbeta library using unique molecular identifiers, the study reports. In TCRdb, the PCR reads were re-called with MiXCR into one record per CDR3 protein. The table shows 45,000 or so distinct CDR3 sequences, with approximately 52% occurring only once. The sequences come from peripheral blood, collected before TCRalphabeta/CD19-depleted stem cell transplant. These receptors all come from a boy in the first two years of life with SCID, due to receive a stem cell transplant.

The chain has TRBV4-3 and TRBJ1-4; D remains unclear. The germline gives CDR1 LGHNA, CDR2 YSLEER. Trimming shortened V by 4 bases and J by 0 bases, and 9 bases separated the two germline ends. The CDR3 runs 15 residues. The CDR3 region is CASSRFESTNEKLFF. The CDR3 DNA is TGCGCCAGCAGCCGATTTGAATCAACTAATGAAAAACTGTTTTTT.

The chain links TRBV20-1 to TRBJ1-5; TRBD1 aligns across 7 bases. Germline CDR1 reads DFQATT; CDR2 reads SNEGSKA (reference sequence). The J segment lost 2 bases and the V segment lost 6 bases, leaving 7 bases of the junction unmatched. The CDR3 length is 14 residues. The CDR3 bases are TGCAGTGCAATGACAGGGTTGGGCAATCAGCCCCAGCATTTT. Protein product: CSAMTGLGNQPQHF.

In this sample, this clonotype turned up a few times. For the CDR3, the DNA is TGTGCCAGCAGCTTAGTTGGGACAGGGGGGCACGAGCAGTACTTC. Its protein is CASSLVGTGGHEQYF. The V gene is TRBV7-2, the J gene TRBJ2-7, with 11 nucleotides matching TRBD1. V lost 1 base, J lost 5 bases, and 4 bases stayed unmatched. This CDR3 is built from 15 residues. Germline V gene data show CDR1 as SGHTA and CDR2 as FQGNSA.

The CDR3 region is CASSQGKGGGSYEQYF. The CDR3 DNA follows: TGTGCCAGCAGCCAGGGTAAGGGCGGCGGCTCCTACGAGCAGTACTTC. The V and J genes are TRBV3-1 and TRBJ2-7; the D is unclear. CDR1 is LGHDT and CDR2 is YNNKEL in the germline V gene (reference sequence). The CDR3 is 16 residues long. V was trimmed by 3 bases and J by 0 bases, leaving 15 bases between them.

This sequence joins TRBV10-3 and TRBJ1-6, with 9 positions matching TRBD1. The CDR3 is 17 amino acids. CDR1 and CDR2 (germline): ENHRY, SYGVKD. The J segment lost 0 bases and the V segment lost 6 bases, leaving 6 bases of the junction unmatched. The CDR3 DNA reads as TGTGCCATCAGGGGGACAGGGATCAGCTCCTATAATTCACCCCTCCACTTT. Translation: CAIRGTGISSYNSPLHF.

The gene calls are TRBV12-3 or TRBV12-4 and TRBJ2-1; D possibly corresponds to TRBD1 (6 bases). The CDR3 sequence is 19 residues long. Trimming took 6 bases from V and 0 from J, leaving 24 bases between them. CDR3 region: CASRLALRGITRSYNEQFF. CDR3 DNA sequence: TGTGCCAGCAGATTGGCCTTGAGGGGGATAACCCGCTCCTACAATGAGCAGTTCTTC.

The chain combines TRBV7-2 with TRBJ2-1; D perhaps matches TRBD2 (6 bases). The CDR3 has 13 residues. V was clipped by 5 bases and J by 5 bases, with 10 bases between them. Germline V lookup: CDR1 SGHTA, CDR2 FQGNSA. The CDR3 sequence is CASSPGLHNEQFF. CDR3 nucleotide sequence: TGTGCCAGCAGCCCGGGACTCCACAATGAGCAGTTCTTC. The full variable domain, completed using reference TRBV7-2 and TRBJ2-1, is GAGVSQSPSNKVTEKGKDVELRCDPISGHTALYWYRQSLGQGLEFLIYFQGNSAPDKSGLPSDRFSAERTGGSVSTLTIQRTQQEDSAVYLCASSPGLHNEQFFGPGTRLTVL.

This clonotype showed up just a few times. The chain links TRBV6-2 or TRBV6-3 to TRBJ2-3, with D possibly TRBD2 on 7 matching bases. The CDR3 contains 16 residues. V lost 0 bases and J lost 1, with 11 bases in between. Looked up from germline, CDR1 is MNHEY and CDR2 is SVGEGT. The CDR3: CASSYSSRGRTDTQYF. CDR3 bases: TGTGCCAGCAGTTACTCGTCGCGGGGGCGCACAGATACGCAGTATTTT.

CDR3 in DNA: TGTGCCAGCAGTGAGACCCGGGACAGGGGCCCACAAGAGACCCAGTACTTC. Translating it yields CASSETRDRGPQETQYF. V and J are TRBV2 and TRBJ2-5, with TRBD1 identical over 10 bases. Trimming cost V 3 bases and J 2 bases; bases outside gene matches: 9. This CDR3 comprises 17 residues. The V gene's germline CDR1 is SNHLY and CDR2 FYNNEI.

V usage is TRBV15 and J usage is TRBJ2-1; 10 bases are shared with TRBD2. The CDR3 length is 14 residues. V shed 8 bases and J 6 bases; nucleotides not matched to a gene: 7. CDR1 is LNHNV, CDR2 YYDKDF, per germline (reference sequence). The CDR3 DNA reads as TGTGCCACCTTGCCAAGCGGGGGGGGCAATGAGCAGTTCTTC. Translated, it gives CATLPSGGGNEQFF.

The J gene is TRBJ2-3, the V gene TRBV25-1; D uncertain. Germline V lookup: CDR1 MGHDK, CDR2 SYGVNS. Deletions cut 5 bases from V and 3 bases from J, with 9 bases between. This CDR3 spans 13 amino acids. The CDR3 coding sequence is TGTGCCAGCAGTCAATCTAGTACAGATACGCAGTATTTT. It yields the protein CASSQSSTDTQYF.

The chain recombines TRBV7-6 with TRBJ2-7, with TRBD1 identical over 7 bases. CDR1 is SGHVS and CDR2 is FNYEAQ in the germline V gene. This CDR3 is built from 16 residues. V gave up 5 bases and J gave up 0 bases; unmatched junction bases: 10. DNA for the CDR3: TGTGCCAGCAGCCCAACTACAGGGGCCGGCTCCTACGAGCAGTACTTC. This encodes CASSPTTGAGSYEQYF.

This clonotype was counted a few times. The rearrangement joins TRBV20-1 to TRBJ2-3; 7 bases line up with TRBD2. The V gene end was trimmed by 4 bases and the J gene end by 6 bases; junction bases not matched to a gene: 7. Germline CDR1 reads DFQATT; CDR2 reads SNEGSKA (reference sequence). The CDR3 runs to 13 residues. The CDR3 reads CSATGTIGDTQYF. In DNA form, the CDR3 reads TGCAGTGCTACCGGGACTATTGGGGATACGCAGTATTTT.

In DNA form, the CDR3 reads TGTGCCAGCGGTACGCTTGGGCAACTGTTTTTT. Its protein is CASGTLGQLFF. V and J are TRBV27 and TRBJ1-4; no clear D. The V end lost 8 bases, the J end lost 12 bases, and 13 bases lay between the germline ends. The CDR3 sequence is 11 residues long. Germline loops: CDR1 MNHEY, CDR2 SMNVEV (reference sequence).

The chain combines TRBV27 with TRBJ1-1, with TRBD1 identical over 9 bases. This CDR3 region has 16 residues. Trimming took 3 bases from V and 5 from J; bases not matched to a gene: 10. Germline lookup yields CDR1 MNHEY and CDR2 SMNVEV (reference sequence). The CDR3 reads CASSFNRGLKWTEAFF. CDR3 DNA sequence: TGTGCCAGCAGTTTCAACAGGGGGCTGAAGTGGACTGAAGCTTTCTTT.

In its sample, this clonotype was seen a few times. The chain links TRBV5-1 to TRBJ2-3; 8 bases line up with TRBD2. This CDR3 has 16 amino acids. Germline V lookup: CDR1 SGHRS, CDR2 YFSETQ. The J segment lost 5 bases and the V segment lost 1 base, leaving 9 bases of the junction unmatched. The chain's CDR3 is CASSLSLASGGDTQYF. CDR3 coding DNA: TGCGCCAGCAGCTTGAGCTTGGCGAGCGGGGGAGATACGCAGTATTTT.

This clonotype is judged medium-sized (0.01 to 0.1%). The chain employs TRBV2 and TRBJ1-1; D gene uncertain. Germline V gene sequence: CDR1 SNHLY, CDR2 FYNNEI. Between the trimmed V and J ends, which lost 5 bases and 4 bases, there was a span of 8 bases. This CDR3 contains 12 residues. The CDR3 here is CASSNGVTEAFF. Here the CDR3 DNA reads TGTGCCAGCAGTAACGGGGTCACTGAAGCTTTCTTT. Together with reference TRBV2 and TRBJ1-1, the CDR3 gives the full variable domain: EPEVTQTPSHQVTQMGQEVILRCVPISNHLYFYWYRQILGQKVEFLVSFYNNEISEKSEIFDDQFSVERPDGSNFTLKIRSTKLEDSAMYFCASSNGVTEAFFGQGTRLTVV.

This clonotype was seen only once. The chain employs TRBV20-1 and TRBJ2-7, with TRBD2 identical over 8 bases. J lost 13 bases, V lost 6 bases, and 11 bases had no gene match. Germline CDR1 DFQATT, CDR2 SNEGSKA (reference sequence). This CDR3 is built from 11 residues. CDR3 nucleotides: TGCAGTGCCAGTAGGGGACTAGAAGGTTACTTC. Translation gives CSASRGLEGYF.

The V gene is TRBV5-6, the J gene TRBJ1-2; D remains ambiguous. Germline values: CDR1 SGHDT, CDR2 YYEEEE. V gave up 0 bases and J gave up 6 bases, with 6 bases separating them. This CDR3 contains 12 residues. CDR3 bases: TGTGCCAGCAGCTTGGTTGGGGATGGCTACACCTTC. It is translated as CASSLVGDGYTF.

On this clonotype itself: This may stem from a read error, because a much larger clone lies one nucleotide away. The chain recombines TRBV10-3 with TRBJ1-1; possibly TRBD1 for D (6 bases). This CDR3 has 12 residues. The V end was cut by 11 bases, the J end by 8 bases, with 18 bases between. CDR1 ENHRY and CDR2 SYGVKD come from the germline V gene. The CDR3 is CAAEGVITEAFF. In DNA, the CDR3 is TGTGCCGCCGAGGGGGTTATAACCGAAGCTTTCTTT.

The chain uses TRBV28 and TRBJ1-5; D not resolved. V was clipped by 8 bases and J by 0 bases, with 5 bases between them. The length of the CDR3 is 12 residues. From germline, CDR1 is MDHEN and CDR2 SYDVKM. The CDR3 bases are TGTGCCAGCCCCAATAGCAATCAGCCCCAGCATTTT. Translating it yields CASPNSNQPQHF.

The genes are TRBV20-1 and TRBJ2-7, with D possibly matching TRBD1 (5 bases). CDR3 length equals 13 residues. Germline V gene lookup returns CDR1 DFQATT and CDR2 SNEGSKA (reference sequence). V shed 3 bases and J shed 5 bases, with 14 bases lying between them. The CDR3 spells CSARPGFGHEQYF. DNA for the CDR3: TGCAGTGCTAGGCCAGGGTTCGGTCACGAGCAGTACTTC.

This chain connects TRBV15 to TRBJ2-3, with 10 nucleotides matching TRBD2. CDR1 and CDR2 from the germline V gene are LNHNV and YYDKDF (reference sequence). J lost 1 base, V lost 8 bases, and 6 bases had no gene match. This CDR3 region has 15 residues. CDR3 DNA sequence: TGTGCCACCCATTGGGGGACTAGCGGCACAGATACGCAGTATTTT. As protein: CATHWGTSGTDTQYF.